This TCR beta chain derives from a study of chemoradiotherapy in HPV16-positive cancers. Study as a whole: A couple of HPV16-positive patients' cells yielded candidate HPV-specific clones and common motifs. Study-wide points: HPV-specific T cells were functionally defined from only a couple of HPV16-positive patients.

Measured with immunoSEQ multiplex PCR; TCRdb has only the in-frame clones, and not every one. In the table there are roughly 17,000 clones, roughly nine tenths of which are singletons. The CDR3 consists of 17 residues. V lost 5 bases, J lost 3 bases, and 13 bases stayed unmatched. Germline V lookup: CDR1 SNHLY, CDR2 FYNNEI. Only one count was recorded for this clone. Its antigen remains unknown. This chain uses TRBV2 with TRBJ1-2, with 9 bases fitting TRBD1. This sequence was found in a human donor with HPV-associated anogenital cancer. This specimen was blood, taken from a patient who underwent chemoradiotherapy. For the CDR3, the DNA is TGTGCCAGCAGTTCAATTGGGGACAGGGTGATCGACTATGGCTACACCTTC. It yields the protein CASSSIGDRVIDYGYTF.